This T cell receptor beta chain was found in a study of OX40 agonist ivuxolimab in advanced cancers. Whole-study context: Subjects had a mean age of roughly 60 years, with a range of 23 to 79; almost 85% were male.

This CDR3 spans 16 amino acids. This clone has more than one count but fewer than ten. As yet, its antigen is unknown. TCRdb's copy holds only in-frame clones and misses some; the assay was immunoSEQ multiplex PCR. In the table there are fewer than 35,000 clones, 74% of which are singletons. Overall study results and limits: Compared with CD4+, CD8+ T cells on average had more expanded clones.

The input for sequencing was CD4+ or CD8+ T cells sorted from blood, taken in a trial of the OX40 agonist ivuxolimab. This clonotype was sampled from an adult with an advanced solid tumor such as melanoma, head and neck, liver or kidney cancer. This sequence joins TRBV7-5 and TRBJ2-7; the table's D call, TRBD2, has no DNA check behind it. TRBV7-5 is noted as a pseudogene. CDR3 nucleotide sequence: TGTGCCAGAAGCCCCACGGAGTACCGAATTGTCTACGAGCAGTACGTC. Residues: CARSPTEYRIVYEQYV.